This passage covers 30 T cell receptor beta chains from one sample sequenced in a study of beta chain features in type 1 diabetes. Of the isolated RNA, all was reverse transcribed, and so the sequenced material was expressed TCRB transcripts. TCRdb's copy holds only in-frame clones and misses some; the assay was immunoSEQ multiplex PCR. The sample yields around 140,000 clones, roughly 9.7% seen once. The sequencing sample was made of central memory CD4+ T cells from blood. The source of these receptors is a woman aged 40 to 50 in good health.

This clone was picked up many times. The gene calls are TRBV23-1 and TRBJ1-1; the match to TRBD1 covers 7 bases. TRBV23-1 is marked as an open reading frame, function uncertain. The CDR3 extends over 18 amino acids. The V and J ends lost 3 bases and 0 bases, in that order; junction bases with no gene match: 13. The CDR3 loop reads CASSHPPGQTFMNTEAFF. CDR3 DNA: TGCGCCAGCAGTCACCCGCCGGGACAGACTTTCATGAACACTGAAGCTTTCTTT.

This chain connects TRBV7-8 to TRBJ2-3; the match to TRBD1 covers 9 bases. With V trimmed by 5 bases and J by 0 bases, 3 bases remained unmatched. The germline CDR1 and CDR2 sequences are SGHVS and FQNEAQ. This CDR3 spans 15 amino acids. The CDR3: CASSAGQGSTDTQYF. The CDR3 DNA reads TGTGCCAGCAGCGCAGGACAGGGGAGCACAGATACGCAGTATTTT.

This clone was detected a few times. The chain links TRBV5-4 to TRBJ1-2; D is uncertain. With 5 bases removed from V and 5 bases from J, the gap between germline ends came to 22 bases. Germline V gene sequence: CDR1 SGHNT, CDR2 YYREEE (reference sequence). The CDR3 length is 16 residues. The CDR3 DNA reads TGTGCCAGCAGTTCCTTAGCGGAGGGCGTGGGGTATGGCTACACCTTC. This codes for CASSSLAEGVGYGYTF.

This clone has more than one count but fewer than ten. Here the CDR3 reads CASSLSGARTEAFF. The CDR3 nucleotides are TGTGCCAGCAGTTTATCAGGGGCGAGGACTGAAGCTTTCTTT. The genes are TRBV27 and TRBJ1-1; D is perhaps TRBD1 (5 bases). The CDR3 extends over 14 amino acids. Germline CDR1 reads MNHEY; CDR2 reads SMNVEV (reference sequence). V lost 0 bases, J lost 5 bases, and 10 bases lay in between.

This clone was seen more than once but under ten times. The V and J genes are TRBV5-1 and TRBJ1-6, with TRBD1 identical over 8 bases. The ends lost 4 bases at V and 12 bases at J; junction bases unmatched: 9. This CDR3 is built from 14 residues. The germline V gene has CDR1 SGHRS and CDR2 YFSETQ. CDR3 sequence (DNA): TGCGCCAGCAGCCCCGGACAGGGTTTCGTACCCCTCCACTTT. Translated, it gives CASSPGQGFVPLHF.

This clone has a handful of counts. The gene calls are TRBV7-2 and TRBJ2-2, with D possibly being TRBD2 (6 bases). Trimming removed 10 bases at V and 5 bases at J, with 17 bases between. Germline V gene sequence: CDR1 SGHTA, CDR2 FQGNSA. There are 14 residues in the CDR3. The CDR3 DNA reads as TGTGCCACCACGGCCGGGGGAGAGACCGGGGAGCTGTTTTTT. Amino acid sequence: CATTAGGETGELFF.

This clone was seen a handful of times. The V and J genes are TRBV7-6 and TRBJ2-5; 7 positions match TRBD1. CDR1 SGHVS and CDR2 FNYEAQ come from the germline V gene. The CDR3 is 12 amino acids. The V segment lost 5 bases and the J segment 5 bases; nucleotides outside the gene matches: 2. The CDR3 coding sequence is TGTGCCAGCAGCCCACAGGGGGAGACCCAGTACTTC. It encodes CASSPQGETQYF.

This clone showed up just a few times. The CDR3 DNA sequence: TGTGCCAGCAGTGAAGGTTTTATGGCAGGTAGTCCAGATACGCAGTATTTT. Protein product: CASSEGFMAGSPDTQYF. The chain has TRBV6-1 and TRBJ2-3; D not resolved. Trimming removed 1 base at V and 4 bases at J, with 18 bases between. Germline V gene data show CDR1 as MNHNS and CDR2 as SASEGT. CDR3 size: 17 residues.

This clone was observed a few times. The chain is built from TRBV7-2 and TRBJ1-5; maybe TRBD1 (6 bases). Germline values: CDR1 SGHTA, CDR2 FQGNSA. This CDR3 comprises 14 residues. The V gene lost 1 base and the J gene lost 9 bases, with 13 bases spanning the gap. CDR3 amino acids: CASSLDGRGPPQHF. The CDR3 DNA reads as TGTGCCAGCAGCTTAGATGGCAGGGGTCCGCCCCAGCATTTT.

This clone has just a few counts. J is TRBJ2-3 and V is TRBV19; a possible D gene is TRBD2 (6 bases). Germline loops: CDR1 LNHDA, CDR2 SQIVND (reference sequence). The length of the CDR3 is 14 residues. Trimming took off 10 bases at V and 3 bases at J, with 17 bases between the two ends. CDR3 sequence: CATGTSLTTDTQYF. Here the CDR3 DNA reads TGTGCCACCGGGACTTCCTTAACAACAGATACGCAGTATTTT.

The CDR3, as DNA: TGCGCCAGCAGCTTGACAGGGGATCATGAAAAACTGTTTTTT. Encoded protein: CASSLTGDHEKLFF. The rearrangement joins TRBV5-1 to TRBJ1-4; 7 positions agree with TRBD1. Losses at the gene ends were 1 base for V and 6 bases for J; bases not matched to a gene: 3. Germline V lookup: CDR1 SGHRS, CDR2 YFSETQ. The CDR3 is 14 amino acids.

The chain links TRBV27 to TRBJ1-2; D might be TRBD1 (5 bases). V was trimmed by 5 bases and J by 2 bases, leaving 18 bases between them. Germline V CDR1 and CDR2: MNHEY, SMNVEV (reference sequence). The CDR3 covers 16 residues. CDR3 region: CASSPGRGGGNYGYTF. The DNA of the CDR3 is TGTGCCAGCAGTCCGGGACGGGGGGGAGGGAACTATGGCTACACCTTC.

The rearrangement joins TRBV5-4 to TRBJ2-1, with D perhaps TRBD2 (5 bases). The CDR3 extends over 15 amino acids. Trimming cost V 5 bases and J 0 bases, with 12 bases left between them. Per the germline V gene, CDR1 is SGHNT and CDR2 is YYREEE (reference sequence). The CDR3 loop reads CASSSAVLSYNEQFF. The CDR3 nucleotides read TGTGCCAGCAGTTCAGCGGTTCTCTCCTACAATGAGCAGTTCTTC.

The chain employs TRBV19 and TRBJ2-5; perhaps TRBD2 as D (5 bases). CDR3 length: 15 residues. Germline values: CDR1 LNHDA, CDR2 SQIVND (reference sequence). V gave up 8 bases and J gave up 5 bases, with 21 bases separating them. CDR3 bases: TGTGCCAGTCGAAAAAGCGACTTAAGGGAGGAGACCCAGTACTTC. Translating gives CASRKSDLREETQYF.

This clone was detected only a few times. The J gene is TRBJ2-7, the V gene TRBV6-5; D may be TRBD2 (7 bases). Germline V gene lookup returns CDR1 MNHEY and CDR2 SVGAGI. Between the trimmed V and J ends, which lost 7 bases and 0 bases, there was a span of 16 bases. The CDR3 spans 15 residues. The CDR3 reads CASKSQGGGSYEQYF. DNA of the CDR3: TGTGCCAGCAAATCCCAGGGAGGGGGCTCCTACGAGCAGTACTTC.

The genes are TRBV7-9 and TRBJ2-3; TRBD2 is a possible D gene (6 bases). From germline, CDR1 is SEHNR and CDR2 FQNEAQ (reference sequence). This CDR3 comprises 14 residues. The V end lost 1 base, the J end lost 4 bases, and 9 bases lay between the germline ends. The CDR3 bases are TGTGCCAGCAGCTTAGGGGCGGGGCCAGATACGCAGTATTTT. It codes for CASSLGAGPDTQYF.

This rearrangement joins TRBV11-2 to TRBJ2-5; 7 bases are shared with TRBD2. The CDR3 extends over 15 amino acids. Germline CDR1 reads SGHAT; CDR2 reads FQNNGV. V shed 5 bases, J shed 4 bases, and the junction held 10 bases outside the gene matches. The DNA for the CDR3 is TGTGCCAGCAGCGACCAAACTAGCGTAGGAGAGACCCAGTACTTC. The encoded protein is CASSDQTSVGETQYF.

This clone was counted ten times or more. The chain links TRBV29-1 to TRBJ1-6; tentative D call: TRBD1 (5 bases). Germline values: CDR1 SQVTM, CDR2 ANQGSEA. The length of the CDR3 is 13 residues. V lost 3 bases, J lost 8 bases, and 11 bases lay in between. CDR3 in DNA: TGCAGCGTTGATGACGGGGGGGATTCACCCCTCCACTTT. It is translated as CSVDDGGDSPLHF.

The rearrangement links TRBV6-1 to TRBJ2-5; 8 bases match TRBD2. Germline V gene lookup returns CDR1 MNHNS and CDR2 SASEGT. V lost 1 base, J lost 5 bases, and 6 bases stayed unmatched. This CDR3 is 15 amino acids long. This CDR3 reads CASSEGRGGIETQYF. Here the CDR3 DNA reads TGTGCCAGCAGTGAAGGCCGGGGGGGGATCGAGACCCAGTACTTC.

The table lists this clone with a few counts. This chain uses TRBV11-2 with TRBJ2-3, with TRBD2 as a possible D gene (5 bases). With 5 bases removed from V and 6 bases from J, the gap between germline ends came to 21 bases. Per the germline V gene, CDR1 is SGHAT and CDR2 is FQNNGV. This CDR3 has 16 residues. CDR3 nucleotide sequence: TGTGCCAGCAGCCCCGGGGTGGGCCCCAGCTTGGATACGCAGTATTTT. Protein sequence: CASSPGVGPSLDTQYF.

The J gene is TRBJ1-5, the V gene TRBV5-1; 7 bases line up with TRBD1. The CDR3 extends over 14 amino acids. Per the germline V gene, CDR1 is SGHRS and CDR2 is YFSETQ. Unmatched junction bases numbered 8, after V lost 4 bases and J lost 7 bases. This chain's CDR3 is CASSPAGGEQPQHF. The CDR3 nucleotides read TGCGCCAGCAGCCCCGCAGGGGGTGAACAGCCCCAGCATTTT.

This clone was observed a handful of times. CDR3 region: CASSSLGSGYTF. In nucleotides, the CDR3 is TGTGCCAGCAGTTCCCTCGGGTCCGGCTACACCTTC. This sequence joins TRBV6-5 and TRBJ1-2; D gene unclear. The V gene lost 4 bases and the J gene lost 8 bases, with 11 bases spanning the gap. The germline V gene has CDR1 MNHEY and CDR2 SVGAGI. The CDR3 sequence is 12 residues long.

The sample holds a few counts of this clone. The chain links TRBV6-6 to TRBJ1-1; D not certain. Germline V gene data show CDR1 as MNHNY and CDR2 as SVGAGI (reference sequence). The CDR3 contains 14 residues. Trimming cost V 0 bases and J 0 bases, with 5 bases left between them. The CDR3: CASSYSSVNTEAFF. The CDR3 bases are TGTGCCAGCAGTTACTCGTCGGTGAACACTGAAGCTTTCTTT.

This clone was seen repeatedly, ten times or more. The chain has TRBV27 and TRBJ1-1; 9 positions match TRBD1. The ends lost 4 bases at V and 0 bases at J; junction bases unmatched: 6. Per the germline V gene, CDR1 is MNHEY and CDR2 is SMNVEV (reference sequence). The CDR3 has 16 residues. The chain's CDR3 is CASSSQGARVNTEAFF. The CDR3 nucleotides are TGTGCCAGCAGTTCACAGGGGGCGCGGGTGAACACTGAAGCTTTCTTT.

This clone was observed at least ten times. The chain combines TRBV10-3 with TRBJ2-5; D gene uncertain. V lost 5 bases and J lost 5, with 12 bases in between. The CDR3 consists of 13 residues. CDR1 and CDR2 from the germline V gene are ENHRY and SYGVKD. CDR3 coding DNA: TGTGCCATCAGTCTGGCGGAGAGTGAGACCCAGTACTTC. Translating gives CAISLAESETQYF.

The sample holds a few counts of this clone. The chain combines TRBV5-4 with TRBJ2-6, with D tentatively TRBD2 (6 bases). V was shortened by 0 bases and J by 0 bases, with 13 bases between the two germline ends. Germline V lookup: CDR1 SGHNT, CDR2 YYREEE (reference sequence). The CDR3 covers 18 residues. This CDR3 is CASSLAGLIPSGANVLTF. The CDR3 bases are TGTGCCAGCAGCTTGGCGGGACTCATTCCCTCTGGGGCCAACGTCCTGACTTTC.

This clone occurred a few times. The genes are TRBV29-1 and TRBJ1-4, with no clear D. Trimming left V 5 bases short and J 7 bases short, with 11 bases between. Germline CDR1 is SQVTM and CDR2 is ANQGSEA. The CDR3 loop spans 12 amino acids. The CDR3 loop is CSVQEGREKLFF. The DNA of the CDR3 is TGCAGCGTTCAGGAGGGTCGTGAAAAACTGTTTTTT.

This clone was counted a single time. The chain carries TRBV6-1 and TRBJ2-5, with D perhaps TRBD1 (5 bases). This CDR3 region has 12 residues. V lost 6 bases and J 2 bases, leaving 7 bases between the germline ends. CDR1 is MNHNS and CDR2 is SASEGT in the germline V gene. The CDR3 DNA reads TGTGCCAGCAGGGACAATCAAGAGACCCAGTACTTC. Translated, it gives CASRDNQETQYF.

Only a few counts were recorded for this clone. The V call is TRBV5-4, the J call TRBJ2-2; D not certain. The CDR3 runs 13 residues. V gave up 3 bases and J gave up 6 bases, with 9 bases separating them. Germline V lookup: CDR1 SGHNT, CDR2 YYREEE (reference sequence). The CDR3 loop reads CASSSRLAGELFF. The CDR3 DNA reads as TGTGCCAGCAGCTCCCGGCTAGCCGGGGAGCTGTTTTTT. Full variable domain (missing parts from reference TRBV5-4 and TRBJ2-2): ETGVTQSPTHLIKTRGQQVTLRCSSQSGHNTVSWYQQALGQGPQFIFQYYREEENGRGNFPPRFSGLQFPNYSSELNVNALELDDSALYLCASSSRLAGELFFGEGSRLTVL.

This clone was seen a handful of times. The chain joins TRBV5-1 to TRBJ2-1; 7 nucleotides agree with TRBD2. Germline assignment: CDR1 SGHRS and CDR2 YFSETQ. The J segment lost 6 bases and the V segment lost 0 bases, leaving 3 bases of the junction unmatched. This CDR3 has 14 amino acids. CDR3 sequence reads: CASSLGREGNEQFF. The CDR3, as DNA: TGCGCCAGCAGCTTGGGTAGGGAGGGCAATGAGCAGTTCTTC.